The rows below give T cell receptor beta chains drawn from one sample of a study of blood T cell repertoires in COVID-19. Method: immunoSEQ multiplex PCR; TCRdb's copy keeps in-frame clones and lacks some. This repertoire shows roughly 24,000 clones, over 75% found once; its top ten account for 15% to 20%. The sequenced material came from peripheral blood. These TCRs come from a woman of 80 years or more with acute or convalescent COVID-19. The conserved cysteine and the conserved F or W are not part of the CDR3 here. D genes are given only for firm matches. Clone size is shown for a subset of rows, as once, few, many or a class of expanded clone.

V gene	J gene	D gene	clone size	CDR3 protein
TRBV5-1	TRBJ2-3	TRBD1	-	ASSLNVAGGGTDTQY
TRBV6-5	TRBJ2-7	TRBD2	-	ASSYGGEGDEQY
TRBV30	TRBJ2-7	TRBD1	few	AWRPWDRARDEQY
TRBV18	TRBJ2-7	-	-	ASSLFGPQGEGDEQY
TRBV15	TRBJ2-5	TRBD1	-	ATNRDRGHETQY
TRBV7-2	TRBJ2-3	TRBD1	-	ASSARTGSDTQY
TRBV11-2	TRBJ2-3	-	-	ASSLDGRTSTDTQY
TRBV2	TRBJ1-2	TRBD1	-	ASSQDRGNYGYT
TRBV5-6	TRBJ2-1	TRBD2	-	ASSLGLRSGGVQEQF
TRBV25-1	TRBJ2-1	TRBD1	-	ASSGHEGDSSYNEQF
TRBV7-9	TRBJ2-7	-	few	ASSPGGRYEQY
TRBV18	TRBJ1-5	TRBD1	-	ASSPPTGNNQPQH
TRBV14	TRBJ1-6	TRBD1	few	ASSRETGVNNSPLH
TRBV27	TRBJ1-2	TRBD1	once	ASRLGQNYGYT
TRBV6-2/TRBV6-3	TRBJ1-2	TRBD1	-	ASSYLPGGGYT
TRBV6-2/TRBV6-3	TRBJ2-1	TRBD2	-	ASSKIRTSGYNEQF
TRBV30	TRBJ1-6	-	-	AWSMRNSPLH
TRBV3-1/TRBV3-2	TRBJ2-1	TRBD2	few	ASSQGTSGGAYNEQF
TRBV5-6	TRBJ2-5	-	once	ASSFASGTQY
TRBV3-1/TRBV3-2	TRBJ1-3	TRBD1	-	ASSHTGGLGY
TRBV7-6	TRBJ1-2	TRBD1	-	ASSWRGQDGYT
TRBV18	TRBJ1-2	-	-	ASSPETGITYGYT
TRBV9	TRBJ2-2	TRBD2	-	ASSVGLAGNTGELF
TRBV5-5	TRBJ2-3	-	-	ASTRQVGRHTQY
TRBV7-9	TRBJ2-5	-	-	ASSLGPGQETQY
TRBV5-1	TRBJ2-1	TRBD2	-	ASSLGLAGVPSYNEQF
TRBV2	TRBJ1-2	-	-	ASSGQTSRDSYT
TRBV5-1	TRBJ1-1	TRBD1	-	ASSTGQGGRTEAF
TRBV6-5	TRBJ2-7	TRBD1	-	ASRRSDRGDYEQY
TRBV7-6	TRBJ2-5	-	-	ASSPGVGTRAETQY
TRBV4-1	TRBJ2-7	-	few	ASSQAGLDDEQY
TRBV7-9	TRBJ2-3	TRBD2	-	ASSGGLAVRDTQY
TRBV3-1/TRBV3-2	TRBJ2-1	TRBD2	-	ASSPSGGGWNEQF
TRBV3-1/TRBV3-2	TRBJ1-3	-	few	ASSPRRGTRGNTIY
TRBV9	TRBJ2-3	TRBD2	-	ASSVATGGVRTDTQY
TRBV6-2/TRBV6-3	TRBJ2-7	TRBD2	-	ASSYSLINPGGLFEQY
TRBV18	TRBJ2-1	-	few	ASSPAKYNEQF
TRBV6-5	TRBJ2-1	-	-	ASRGDKEEF
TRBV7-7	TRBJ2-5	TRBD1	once	ASSLAGTAQETQY
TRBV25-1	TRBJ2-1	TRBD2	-	ASTGGGAYEQF
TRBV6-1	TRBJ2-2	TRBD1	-	ASSALQGARAGELF
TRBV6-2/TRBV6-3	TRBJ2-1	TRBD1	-	ASSYGPGGEVWEF
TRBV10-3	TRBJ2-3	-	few	AISSSGDHTQY
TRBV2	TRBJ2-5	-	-	ASSTYVETQY
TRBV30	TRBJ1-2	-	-	AWSRQSWDYGYT
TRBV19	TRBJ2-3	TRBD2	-	ASSPFSGGESDTQY
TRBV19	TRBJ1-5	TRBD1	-	ASSAHRGGDQPQH
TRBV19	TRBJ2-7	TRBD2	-	ASSITRRENEQY
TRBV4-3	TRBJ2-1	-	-	ASSQDWRATYNEQF
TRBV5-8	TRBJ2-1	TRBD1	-	ASSLRQGLNEQF
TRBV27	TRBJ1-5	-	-	ASSSGGYQPQH
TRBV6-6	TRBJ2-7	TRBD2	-	ASSPRTSGTYEQY
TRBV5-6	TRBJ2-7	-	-	ASSLGSHSSYEQY
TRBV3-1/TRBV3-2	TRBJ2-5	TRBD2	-	ASSQEPSGGDIQETQY
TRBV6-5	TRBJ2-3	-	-	ASTPDGSTDTQY